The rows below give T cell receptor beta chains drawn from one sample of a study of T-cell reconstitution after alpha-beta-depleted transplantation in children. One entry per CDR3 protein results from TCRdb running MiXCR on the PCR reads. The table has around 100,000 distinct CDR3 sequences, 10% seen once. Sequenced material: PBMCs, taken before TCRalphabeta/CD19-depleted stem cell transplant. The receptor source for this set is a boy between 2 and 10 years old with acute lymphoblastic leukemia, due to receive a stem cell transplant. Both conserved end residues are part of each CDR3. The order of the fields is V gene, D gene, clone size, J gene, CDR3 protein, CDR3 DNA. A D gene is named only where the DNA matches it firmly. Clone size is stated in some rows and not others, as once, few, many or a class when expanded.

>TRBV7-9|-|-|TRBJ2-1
CASSFQAFDEQFF
TGTGCCAGCAGCTTTCAAGCGTTCGATGAGCAGTTCTTC
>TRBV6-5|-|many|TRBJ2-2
CASSYQTGLNTGELFF
TGTGCCAGCAGTTACCAGACAGGATTGAACACCGGGGAGCTGTTTTTT
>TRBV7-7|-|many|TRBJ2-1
CASSSSGTYEQFF
TGTGCCAGCAGCTCCTCCGGGACCTATGAGCAGTTCTTC
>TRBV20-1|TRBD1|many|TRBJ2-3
CSAQKTGGRADTQYF
TGCAGTGCGCAGAAGACAGGGGGCAGGGCAGATACGCAGTATTTT
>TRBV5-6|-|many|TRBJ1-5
CASSLFGRSRPQHF
TGTGCCAGCAGCTTGTTTGGCCGGAGCAGGCCCCAGCATTTT
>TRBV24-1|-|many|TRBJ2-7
CATSDLWGNEQYF
TGTGCCACCAGTGATTTATGGGGAAACGAGCAGTACTTC
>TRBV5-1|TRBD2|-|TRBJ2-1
CASNGGASGYNEQFF
TGCGCCAGCAACGGGGGGGCTAGCGGCTACAATGAGCAGTTCTTC
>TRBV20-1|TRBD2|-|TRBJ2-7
CSARAGLAGSEQYF
TGCAGTGCTAGGGCGGGACTAGCGGGAAGCGAGCAGTACTTC
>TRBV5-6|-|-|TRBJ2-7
CASSSGSPYEQYF
TGTGCCAGCAGCTCAGGTTCTCCCTACGAGCAGTACTTC
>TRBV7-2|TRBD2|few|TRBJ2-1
CASSLVAGAGNEQFF
TGTGCCAGCAGCTTAGTAGCGGGAGCGGGTAATGAGCAGTTCTTC
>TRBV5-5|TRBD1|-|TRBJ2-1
CASSLARTGGTYNEQFF
TGTGCCAGCAGCTTGGCACGGACAGGGGGAACCTACAATGAGCAGTTCTTC
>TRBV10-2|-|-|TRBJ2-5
CASRGQDQETQYF
TGCGCCAGCAGGGGCCAAGACCAAGAGACCCAGTACTTC
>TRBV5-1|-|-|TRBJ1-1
CASSFRTPNTEAFF
TGCGCCAGCAGCTTCAGGACTCCAAACACTGAAGCTTTCTTT
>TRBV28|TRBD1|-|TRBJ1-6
CASSSRLPRQGYNSPLHF
TGTGCCAGCAGTTCGCGACTACCTCGACAGGGGTATAATTCACCCCTCCACTTT
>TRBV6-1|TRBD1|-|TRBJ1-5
CASSAQGAGNQPQHF
TGTGCCAGCAGTGCCCAGGGGGCGGGCAATCAGCCCCAGCATTTT
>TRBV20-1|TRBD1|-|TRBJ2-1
CSALPSGRGYNEQFF
TGCAGTGCCCTCCCCTCGGGCAGGGGGTACAATGAGCAGTTCTTC
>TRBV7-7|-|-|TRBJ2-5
CASSKGPTSETQYF
TGTGCCAGCAGCAAAGGACCCACGTCGGAGACCCAGTACTTC
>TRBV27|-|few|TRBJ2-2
CASRLTWGDIGELFF
TGTGCCAGCAGACTAACCTGGGGGGACATCGGGGAGCTGTTTTTT
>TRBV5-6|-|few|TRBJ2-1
CASSLGVGAGEQFF
TGTGCCAGCAGCTTGGGAGTGGGGGCGGGTGAGCAGTTCTTC
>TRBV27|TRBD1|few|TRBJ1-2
CASSGGTGGFGYTF
TGTGCCAGCAGTGGGGGGACAGGGGGCTTTGGCTACACCTTC
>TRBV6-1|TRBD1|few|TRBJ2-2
CASRTGALSGELFF
TGTGCCAGCCGAACAGGGGCCTTATCCGGGGAGCTGTTTTTT
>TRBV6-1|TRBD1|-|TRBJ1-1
CASSGLGTGGAWGAFF
TGTGCCAGCAGTGGACTTGGGACAGGGGGCGCGTGGGGAGCTTTCTTT
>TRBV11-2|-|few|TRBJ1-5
CASSLGGEANQPQHF
TGTGCCAGCAGCTTAGGGGGGGAGGCCAATCAGCCCCAGCATTTT
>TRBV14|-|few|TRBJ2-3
CASSQEVSWGLEPLRTDTDTQYF
TGTGCCAGCAGCCAAGAGGTTTCATGGGGGTTGGAGCCGCTAAGGACCGACACAGATACGCAGTATTTT
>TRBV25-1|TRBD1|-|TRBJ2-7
CASSESRGQGTSYEQYF
TGTGCCAGCAGTGAATCGAGGGGACAGGGGACCTCCTACGAGCAGTACTTC
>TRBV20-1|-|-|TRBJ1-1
CSASGAGGEAFF
TGCAGTGCTTCCGGGGCGGGCGGTGAAGCTTTCTTT
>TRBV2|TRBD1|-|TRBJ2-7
CASRGQGAHEQYF
TGTGCCAGCAGAGGGCAGGGGGCCCACGAGCAGTACTTC
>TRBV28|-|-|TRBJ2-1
CASTRYDEQFF
TGTGCCAGCACCCGGTACGATGAGCAGTTCTTC
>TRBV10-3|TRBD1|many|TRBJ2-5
CAISVNRGRDETQYF
TGTGCCATCAGTGTCAACAGGGGGCGAGATGAGACCCAGTACTTC
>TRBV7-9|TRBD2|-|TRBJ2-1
CASSLAGGRNEQFF
TGTGCCAGCAGCTTAGCGGGAGGGCGCAATGAGCAGTTCTTC
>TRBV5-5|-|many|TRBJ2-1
CASTPWVSSYNEQFF
TGTGCCAGCACCCCGTGGGTCAGCTCCTACAATGAGCAGTTCTTC
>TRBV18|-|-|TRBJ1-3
CASSPQGGNTIYF
TGTGCCAGCTCACCGCAGGGTGGAAACACCATATATTTT
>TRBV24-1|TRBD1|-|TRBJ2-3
CATSDWGTGGTDTQYF
TGTGCCACCAGTGATTGGGGGACAGGGGGCACAGATACGCAGTATTTT
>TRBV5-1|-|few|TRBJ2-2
CASSLAGGRTGELFF
TGCGCCAGCAGCTTGGCCGGTGGGCGAACCGGGGAGCTGTTTTTT
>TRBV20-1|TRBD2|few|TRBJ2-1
CSARGLAGGRDEQFF
TGCAGTGCTAGAGGCCTAGCGGGAGGGCGGGATGAGCAGTTCTTC
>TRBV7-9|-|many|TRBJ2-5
CASSTGSAETQYF
TGTGCCAGCAGCACAGGCAGCGCGGAGACCCAGTACTTC
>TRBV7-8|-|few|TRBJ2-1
CASSLGYNQLGNEQFF
TGTGCCAGCAGCTTAGGTTACAATCAATTAGGCAATGAGCAGTTCTTC
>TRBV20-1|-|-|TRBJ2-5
CSAGEPYQETQYF
TGCAGTGCAGGGGAGCCGTACCAAGAGACCCAGTACTTC
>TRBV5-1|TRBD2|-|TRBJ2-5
CASSLGALADQETQYF
TGCGCCAGCAGCTTAGGGGCTCTAGCGGACCAAGAGACCCAGTACTTC
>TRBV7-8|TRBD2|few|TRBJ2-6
CASSLVPGGRAGGANVLTF
TGTGCCAGCAGCTTAGTGCCGGGCGGGAGGGCCGGTGGGGCCAACGTCCTGACTTTC
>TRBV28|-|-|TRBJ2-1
CASSQGGYEQFF
TGTGCCAGCAGCCAAGGGGGGTATGAGCAGTTCTTC
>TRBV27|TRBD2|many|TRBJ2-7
CASGRDHEQYF
TGTGCCAGCGGGAGGGACCACGAGCAGTACTTC